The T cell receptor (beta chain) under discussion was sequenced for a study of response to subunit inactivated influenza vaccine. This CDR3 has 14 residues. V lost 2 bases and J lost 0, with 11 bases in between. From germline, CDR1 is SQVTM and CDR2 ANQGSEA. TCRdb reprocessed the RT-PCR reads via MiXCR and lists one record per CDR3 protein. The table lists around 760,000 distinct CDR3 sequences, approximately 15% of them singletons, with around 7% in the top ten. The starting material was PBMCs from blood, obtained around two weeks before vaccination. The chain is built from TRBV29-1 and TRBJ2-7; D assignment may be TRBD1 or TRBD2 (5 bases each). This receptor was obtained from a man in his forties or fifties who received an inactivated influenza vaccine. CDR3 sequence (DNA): TGCAGCGTTGAATGGGAAGGGACCTCCTACGAGCAGTACTTC. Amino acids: CSVEWEGTSYEQYF.